These 13 T cell receptor beta chains share one sample of origin, sequenced in a study of regulatory T cells in long-lasting Graves disease. Sample time point: newly diagnosed GD, antithyroid drugs for less than 3 months. With RNA extracted from PBMCs as input, the TCR library was made. In building TCR beta libraries, iRepertoire HTBI primers were used together with Arm-PCR of CDR3 regions. Each CDR3 protein gets one entry after TCRdb re-called the multiplex PCR reads with MiXCR. The table shows 350,000 to 550,000 distinct CDR3 sequences, with approximately 14% occurring only once. These sequences were also reported in another study, on T cells in Graves' hyperthyroidism and ophthalmopathy.

Sequences were derived from peripheral blood mononuclear cells (PBMCs), sampled at new diagnosis, from a patient treated with antithyroid drugs. The receptors were sampled from a woman aged 50 to 60 with Graves disease.

Many counts were recorded for this clonotype. The genes are TRBV4-1 and TRBJ2-5, with D uncertain. V lost 0 bases to trimming and J lost 3 bases, with 11 bases between them. The CDR3 sequence is 15 residues long. Per the germline V gene, CDR1 is MGHRA and CDR2 is YSYEKL. Here the CDR3 reads CASSQDGMTKETQYF. As DNA, the CDR3 is TGCGCCAGCAGCCAAGATGGGATGACGAAAGAGACCCAGTACTTC.

J is TRBJ1-6 and V is TRBV19, with 8 nucleotides matching TRBD1. The CDR3 length is 15 residues. Germline V gene sequence: CDR1 LNHDA, CDR2 SQIVND (reference sequence). The trim removed 7 bases at V and 7 bases at J, leaving 9 bases unmatched. CDR3 nucleotides: TGTGCCAGTACCGACCAGGGGGCCGGGAATTCACCCCTCCACTTT. Amino acids: CASTDQGAGNSPLHF.

This clonotype appeared a few times. A read error may account for a junction end that differs from germline. This rearrangement joins TRBV28 to TRBJ2-7; 9 nucleotides match TRBD1. The CDR3 runs 15 residues. The germline gives CDR1 MDHEN, CDR2 SYDVKM. The CDR3 is CANSLSQGAPYEQYF. The DNA of the CDR3 is TGTGCCAACAGTTTGTCACAGGGGGCCCCCTACGAGCAGTACTTC.

The sample holds a few counts of this clonotype. For the CDR3, the DNA is TGTGCCAGCAGTGATTATAATCTAGTGGGAGCCGATGAGCAGTTCTTC. Translation gives CASSDYNLVGADEQFF. The V call is TRBV2, the J call TRBJ2-1, with a weak D call TRBD2 (5 bases). Germline CDR1 and CDR2: SNHLY and FYNNEI. The V gene lost 3 bases and the J gene lost 8 bases, with 20 bases spanning the gap. The CDR3 has 16 amino acids. Full variable domain (outside the CDR3, taken from reference TRBV2 and TRBJ2-1): EPEVTQTPSHQVTQMGQEVILRCVPISNHLYFYWYRQILGQKVEFLVSFYNNEISEKSEIFDDQFSVERPDGSNFTLKIRSTKLEDSAMYFCASSDYNLVGADEQFFGPGTRLTVL.

This sequence joins TRBV9 and TRBJ1-3, with 8 bases lining up with TRBD1. Trimming cost V 3 bases and J 4 bases; bases outside gene matches: 6. In germline, CDR1 is SGDLS, CDR2 YYNGEE. CDR3 length equals 15 residues. CDR3 nucleotides: TGTGCCAGCAGCGAATCCCGGGACAGGGGAAACACCATATATTTT. The encoded protein is CASSESRDRGNTIYF.

This chain links TRBV29-1 with TRBJ2-7; 8 nucleotides match TRBD1. The CDR3 extends over 13 amino acids. J lost 0 bases, V lost 6 bases, and 4 bases had no gene match. CDR1 and CDR2 (germline): SQVTM, ANQGSEA. The CDR3 region has the DNA TGCAGCGTGGGACAGGATAGCTCCTACGAGCAGTACTTC. Translated: CSVGQDSSYEQYF.

Many counts were recorded for this clonotype. The chain carries TRBV28 and TRBJ2-3; 7 nucleotides agree with TRBD1. The CDR3 consists of 16 residues. Germline trimming cut 5 bases from V and 2 bases from J; bases unmatched to any gene: 10. The germline V gene has CDR1 MDHEN and CDR2 SYDVKM. As DNA, the CDR3 is TGTGCCAGCAGTCCCTACTGGGGGACAGACACAGATACGCAGTATTTT. Translated, it gives CASSPYWGTDTDTQYF. Using reference TRBV28 and TRBJ2-3 for the parts outside the CDR3, the full variable domain is DVKVTQSSRYLVKRTGEKVFLECVQDMDHENMFWYRQDPGLGLRLIYFSYDVKMKEKGDIPEGYSVSREKKERFSLILESASTNQTSMYLCASSPYWGTDTDTQYFGPGTRLTVL.

The chain recombines TRBV20-1 with TRBJ2-3; 10 bases map to TRBD2. The CDR3 is 15 residues long. With V trimmed by 3 bases and J by 0 bases, 3 bases remained unmatched. The germline gives CDR1 DFQATT, CDR2 SNEGSKA (reference sequence). CDR3 in DNA: TGCAGTGCTAGTGTGACTAGCGGGAGCACAGATACGCAGTATTTT. It is translated as CSASVTSGSTDTQYF.

This clonotype was observed many times. The J gene is TRBJ2-3, the V gene TRBV7-8, with 11 bases fitting TRBD2. Germline lookup yields CDR1 SGHVS and CDR2 FQNEAQ. This CDR3 has 19 residues. Trimming took 5 bases from V and 6 from J; bases not matched to a gene: 19. In DNA form, the CDR3 reads TGTGCCAGCAGCCCCAGTCTTACAGTCGGGGCTAGCGGGAGGGATACGCAGTATTTT. Residues: CASSPSLTVGASGRDTQYF.

This clonotype was observed many times. J is TRBJ2-3 and V is TRBV7-6; D is ambiguous. The germline V gene has CDR1 SGHVS and CDR2 FNYEAQ. This CDR3 contains 14 residues. Trimming left V 4 bases short and J 2 bases short, with 10 bases between. The CDR3 DNA follows: TGTGCCAGCAGCTCTCCAAGGGACACAGATACGCAGTATTTT. Its protein is CASSSPRDTDTQYF. Full variable domain (remainder filled in from reference TRBV7-6 and TRBJ2-3): GAGVSQSPRYKVTKRGQDVALRCDPISGHVSLYWYRQALGQGPEFLTYFNYEAQQDKSGLPNDRFSAERPEGSISTLTIQRTEQRDSAMYRCASSSPRDTDTQYFGPGTRLTVL.

This clonotype was found many times. V and J are TRBV30 and TRBJ1-4; the D is unclear. The CDR3 covers 14 residues. CDR1 GTSNPN and CDR2 SVGIG come from the germline V gene (reference sequence). Trimming removed 0 bases from V and 10 bases from J, with 15 bases in between. The CDR3 DNA follows: TGTGCCTGGAGTGTTCAGGTTCCCGGAGGAAAACTGTTTTTT. It yields the protein CAWSVQVPGGKLFF.

This clonotype showed up just a few times. The genes are TRBV12-3 or TRBV12-4 and TRBJ2-1, with D maybe TRBD1 (5 bases). This CDR3 comprises 13 residues. Trimming took off 6 bases at V and 4 bases at J, with 10 bases between the two ends. The CDR3 reads CASRPTGYNEQFF. The CDR3 DNA sequence: TGTGCCAGCAGGCCTACAGGTTACAATGAGCAGTTCTTC.

This chain joins TRBV19 and TRBJ2-5; 10 nucleotides match TRBD2. CDR1 is LNHDA, CDR2 SQIVND, per germline (reference sequence). After removal of 6 bases from V and 4 bases from J, the junction contained 8 bases not matched to a gene. This CDR3 comprises 15 residues. The CDR3 reads CASRTSSGSGETQYF. CDR3 DNA: TGTGCCAGTAGGACGTCTAGCGGGAGCGGAGAGACCCAGTACTTC.